The 3 T cell receptor beta chains below come from one sample, sequenced in a study of cytomegalovirus exposure and HLA in healthy donors listed by TCRdb under 2017. Library creation used the immunoSEQ multiplex PCR assay. For the multiplex PCR, a mixture combining 60 forward primers for TCR Vbeta segments and 13 reverse primers for TCR Jbeta segments was used. As stored in TCRdb, this immuneACCESS dataset retains in-frame rearrangements with V and J assigned. A fraction of the clones does not appear; measured against another copy, unresolved V genes explain less than half of the discrepancy, and the remainder lacks a known reason. This sample is represented by 65,000 to 70,000 clones; around 68% of them were singletons. Roughly 9.8% of the sample lies in the top ten. The sample consisted of PBMCs. The source is a woman in her thirties in good health and CMV-seronegative.

In the case of this clone: Compared with germline, one end of the junction differs, possibly owing to a read error. The gene calls are TRBV19 and TRBJ2-2, with 10 bases that match TRBD2. Per the germline V gene, CDR1 is LNHDA and CDR2 is SQIVND (reference sequence). The CDR3 runs 17 residues. CDR3 bases: TGTGCCAGCAGTAGAAAAAGGACTAGCGGAAACACCGGGGAGCTGTTTTTT. Translating gives CASSRKRTSGNTGELFF.

Comments on this clone: Other DNA sequences in this sample translate to the same CDR3. This chain links TRBV28 with TRBJ2-7; possible D gene TRBD1, 6 bases. Germline CDR1 MDHEN, CDR2 SYDVKM. V was shortened by 2 bases and J by 3 bases, with 8 bases between the two germline ends. This CDR3 spans 13 amino acids. The CDR3 coding sequence is TGTGCCAGCAGTTTAGGCAGGGGCTACGAGCAGTACTTC. This translates into CASSLGRGYEQYF.

The chain links TRBV7-7 to TRBJ2-5; D possibly corresponds to TRBD1 (5 bases). V was shortened by 6 bases and J by 5 bases, with 16 bases between the two germline ends. CDR3 length equals 14 residues. Germline CDR1 SSHAT, CDR2 FNYEAQ (reference sequence). CDR3 residues: CASSSRQTWETQYF. For the CDR3, the DNA is TGTGCCAGCAGTTCGCGACAGACTTGGGAGACCCAGTACTTC.